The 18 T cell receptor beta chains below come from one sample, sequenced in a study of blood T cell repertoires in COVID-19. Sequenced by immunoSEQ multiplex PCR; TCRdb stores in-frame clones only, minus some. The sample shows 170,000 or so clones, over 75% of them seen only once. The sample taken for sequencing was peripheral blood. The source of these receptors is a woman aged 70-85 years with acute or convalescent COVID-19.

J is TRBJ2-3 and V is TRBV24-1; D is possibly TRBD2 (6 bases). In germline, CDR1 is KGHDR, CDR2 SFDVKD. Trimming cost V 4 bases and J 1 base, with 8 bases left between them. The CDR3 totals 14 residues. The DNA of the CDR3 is TGTGCCACCAGTGAAGGGACTGGCACAGATACGCAGTATTTT. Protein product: CATSEGTGTDTQYF.

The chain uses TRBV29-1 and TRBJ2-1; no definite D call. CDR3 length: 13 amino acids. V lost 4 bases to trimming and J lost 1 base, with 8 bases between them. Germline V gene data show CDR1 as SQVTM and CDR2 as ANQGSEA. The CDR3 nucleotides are TGCAGCGTTGTTCCCGGGTCCTACAATGAGCAGTTCTTC. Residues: CSVVPGSYNEQFF.

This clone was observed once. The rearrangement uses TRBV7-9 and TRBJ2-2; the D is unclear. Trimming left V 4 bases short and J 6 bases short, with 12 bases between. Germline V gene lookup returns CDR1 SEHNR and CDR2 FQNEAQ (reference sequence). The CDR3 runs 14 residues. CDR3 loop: CASSSVTSSGELFF. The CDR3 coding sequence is TGTGCCAGCAGCTCCGTTACATCCTCCGGGGAGCTGTTTTTT.

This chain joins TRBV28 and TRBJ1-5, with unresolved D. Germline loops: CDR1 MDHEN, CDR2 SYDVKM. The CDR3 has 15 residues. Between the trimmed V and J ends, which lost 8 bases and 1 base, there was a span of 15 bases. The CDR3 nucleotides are TGTGCCAGCCAAAATCCCGGCAGGAGCAATCAGCCCCAGCATTTT. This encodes CASQNPGRSNQPQHF.

CDR3 DNA sequence: TGTGCCAGCAGCTTATCTAGTGACCTCTCCTACAATGAGCAGTTCTTC. This translates into CASSLSSDLSYNEQFF. This chain uses TRBV11-3 with TRBJ2-1; D gene unclear. The CDR3 has 16 amino acids. Germline values: CDR1 SGHNT, CDR2 YENEEA. V gave up 2 bases and J gave up 0 bases, with 11 bases separating them.

The CDR3 nucleotides read TGTGCCAGCAGCTTAGGGCACAGCACAGATACGCAGTATTTT. Translated, it gives CASSLGHSTDTQYF. V is TRBV7-3 and J is TRBJ2-3; D is ambiguous. This CDR3 has 14 amino acids. CDR1 SGHTA and CDR2 FQGTGA come from the germline V gene. Trimming removed 2 bases from V and 0 bases from J, with 6 bases in between.

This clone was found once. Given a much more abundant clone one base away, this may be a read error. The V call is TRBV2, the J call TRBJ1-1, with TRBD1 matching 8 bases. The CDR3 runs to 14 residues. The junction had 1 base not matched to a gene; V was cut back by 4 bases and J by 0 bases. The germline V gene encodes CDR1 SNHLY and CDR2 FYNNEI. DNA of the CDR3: TGTGCCAGCAGTGTGGACAGGGTGAACACTGAAGCTTTCTTT. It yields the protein CASSVDRVNTEAFF. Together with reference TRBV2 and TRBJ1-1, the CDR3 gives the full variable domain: EPEVTQTPSHQVTQMGQEVILRCVPISNHLYFYWYRQILGQKVEFLVSFYNNEISEKSEIFDDQFSVERPDGSNFTLKIRSTKLEDSAMYFCASSVDRVNTEAFFGQGTRLTVV.

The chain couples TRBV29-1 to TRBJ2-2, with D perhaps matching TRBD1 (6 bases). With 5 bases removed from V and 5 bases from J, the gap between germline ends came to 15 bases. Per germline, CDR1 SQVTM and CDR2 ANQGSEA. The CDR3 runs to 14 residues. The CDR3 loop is CSVSSGGGTGELFF. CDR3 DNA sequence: TGCAGCGTTTCCAGTGGGGGCGGAACCGGGGAGCTGTTTTTT.

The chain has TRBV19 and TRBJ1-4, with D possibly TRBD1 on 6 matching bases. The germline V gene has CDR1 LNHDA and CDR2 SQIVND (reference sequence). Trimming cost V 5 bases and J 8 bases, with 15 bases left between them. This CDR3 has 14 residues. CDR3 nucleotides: TGTGCCAGTAGTCCTCACAACCAGGGGGAAAAACTGTTTTTT. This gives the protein CASSPHNQGEKLFF.

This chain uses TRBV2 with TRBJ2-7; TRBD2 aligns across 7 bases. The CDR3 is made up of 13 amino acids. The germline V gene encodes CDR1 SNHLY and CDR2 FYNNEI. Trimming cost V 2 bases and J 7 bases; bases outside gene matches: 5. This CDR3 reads CASSESGGGEQYF. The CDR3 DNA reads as TGTGCCAGCAGTGAATCAGGCGGGGGAGAGCAGTACTTC.

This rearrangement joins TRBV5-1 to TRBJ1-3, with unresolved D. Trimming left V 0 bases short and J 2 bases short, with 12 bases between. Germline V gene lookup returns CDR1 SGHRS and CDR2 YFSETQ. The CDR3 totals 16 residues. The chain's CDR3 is CASSLAGVKTGNTIYF. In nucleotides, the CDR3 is TGCGCCAGCAGCTTGGCCGGGGTGAAGACTGGAAACACCATATATTTT. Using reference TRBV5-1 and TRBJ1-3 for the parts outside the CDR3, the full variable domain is KAGVTQTPRYLIKTRGQQVTLSCSPISGHRSVSWYQQTPGQGLQFLFEYFSETQRNKGNFPGRFSGRQFSNSRSEMNVSTLELGDSALYLCASSLAGVKTGNTIYFGEGSWLTVV.

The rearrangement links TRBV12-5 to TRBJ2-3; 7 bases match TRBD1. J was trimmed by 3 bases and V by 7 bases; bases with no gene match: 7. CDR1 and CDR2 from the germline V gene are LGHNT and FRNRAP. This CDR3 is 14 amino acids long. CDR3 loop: CASAKTGWTDTQYF. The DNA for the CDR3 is TGTGCTAGTGCCAAGACAGGGTGGACAGATACGCAGTATTTT.

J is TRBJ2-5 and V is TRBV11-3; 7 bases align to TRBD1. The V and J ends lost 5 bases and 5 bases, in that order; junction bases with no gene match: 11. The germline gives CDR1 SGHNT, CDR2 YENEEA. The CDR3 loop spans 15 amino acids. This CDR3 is CASSQPEGALETQYF. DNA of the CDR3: TGTGCCAGCAGCCAACCCGAGGGGGCCCTCGAGACCCAGTACTTC.

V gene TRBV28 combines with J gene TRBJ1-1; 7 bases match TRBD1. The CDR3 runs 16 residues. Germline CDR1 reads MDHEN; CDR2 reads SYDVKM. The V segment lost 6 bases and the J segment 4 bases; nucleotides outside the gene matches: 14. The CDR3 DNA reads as TGTGCCAGCAGCTTTTATGACAGGGATTGGCGCACTGAAGCTTTCTTT. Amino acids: CASSFYDRDWRTEAFF.

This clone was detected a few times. Here the CDR3 reads CASSPGQGGAKNIQYF. The DNA of the CDR3 is TGTGCCAGCTCACCCGGACAGGGGGGAGCCAAAAACATTCAGTACTTC. This rearrangement joins TRBV18 to TRBJ2-4; 10 bases align to TRBD1. With 3 bases clipped from V and 0 bases from J, the junction kept 2 bases outside the gene matches. The CDR3 spans 16 residues. Germline values: CDR1 KGHSH, CDR2 LQKENI.

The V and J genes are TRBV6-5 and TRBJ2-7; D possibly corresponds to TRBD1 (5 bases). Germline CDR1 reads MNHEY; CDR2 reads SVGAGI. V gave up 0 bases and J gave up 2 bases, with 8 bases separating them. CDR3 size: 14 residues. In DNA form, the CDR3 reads TGTGCCAGCAGTTACTCGAAAGGGGCCTACGAGCAGTACTTC. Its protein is CASSYSKGAYEQYF.

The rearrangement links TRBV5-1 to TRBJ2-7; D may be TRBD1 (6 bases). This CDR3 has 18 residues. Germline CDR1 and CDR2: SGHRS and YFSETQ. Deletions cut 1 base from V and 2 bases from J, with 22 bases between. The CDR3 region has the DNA TGCGCCAGCAGCTTGTATGCGCAGGGGCTTGGTAGCCCCTACGAGCAGTACTTC. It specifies CASSLYAQGLGSPYEQYF.

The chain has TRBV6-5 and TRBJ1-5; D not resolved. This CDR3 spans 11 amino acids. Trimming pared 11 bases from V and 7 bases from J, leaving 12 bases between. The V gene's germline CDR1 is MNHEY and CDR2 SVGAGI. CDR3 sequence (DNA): TGTGCCTCTAGCCAACTCCAGCCCCAGCATTTT. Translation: CASSQLQPQHF.